This TCR beta chain was recorded in a study of blood T cell repertoires in COVID-19 (dated by TCRdb to the early 2020s). About the investigation overall: Collaborator samples came from the United States, Italy and Spain and covered acute and convalescent phases of COVID-19. The prospective study material was composed of cDNA or gDNA derived from T cells, B-cell-depleted T cells, or PBMCs. Subjects who had been exposed to COVID-19, were actively infected with it, or had recovered from it provided the deeply sampled blood TCRbeta repertoires that made up the dataset. The repertoires were released in a freely available public database intended as a resource for research on the immune response to SARS-CoV-2. Samples came from the ongoing ImmuneRACE study (first 160 participants) plus 1,254 subjects from 6 global collaborators. Nearly every sample came with metadata listing a de-identified subject ID, COVID-19 status, age in years and sex. Where HLA class I and class II types were available, the types were taken from metadata supplied by the sample provider, not from assay-based typing. What the study reported, not specific to this receptor: How much clinical and demographic metadata was included differed by source and by participant, and the metadata was provided uncurated.

The immunoSEQ Assay, a bias-controlled multiplex PCR, was used to amplify TCRbeta CDR3 regions from genomic DNA. From the authors' description of their analysis: Nucleated cell counts per sample were estimated from amplification of reference gene primers within the assay. Sequence reads were collapsed and filtered to measure the absolute abundance of every unique TCRbeta CDR3 rearrangement. For each sample, productive Simpson clonality was calculated as the square root of Simpson's diversity index across productive rearrangements. TCRdb took over this immuneACCESS table, retaining in-frame rearrangements with V and J assigned. Such tables are incomplete; in checked studies, under half of the missing clones stem from an unresolved V gene, and the remainder is unexplained. D and trimming come from the DNA, and the V and J calls and clone size come from that table. This sample is represented by about 430,000 clones; 70% to 90% of them were singletons. In total, the top ten clones hold 1.4% to 1.5% of the sample.

Taken from cysteine to phenylalanine, the CDR3 has 14 residues. The kept DNA is CDR3 alone, 42 bases in frame from the first base. Via the germline V gene (reference sequence), CDR1 is SGHNT and CDR2 YYREEE. For this chain, trimming is 5 bases at the V end and 7 bases at the J end, and the number of junction bases without a gene match is 8. In the prospective study, participants were about 18 to 100 years old, resided in 24 geographic areas of the United States, and were enrolled through a virtual design. Cohort assignment in the prospective study relied on participant-reported clinical history from a screening survey and a study questionnaire. A participant counted as exposed if, within 2 weeks of entering the study, that participant had been in contact with someone who had a PCR-confirmed or clinician-diagnosed COVID-19 case. In the prospective study, whole blood, serum and a nasopharyngeal or oropharyngeal swab were collected from each participant by mobile phlebotomists. Additional blood draws and questionnaires over an approximately 2-month period could optionally be provided by prospective study participants. Prospective study blood samples were shipped either frozen or at room temperature before DNA extraction.

Notes on this clone: Its target antigen remains unknown. The sample holds no much larger clone one base away, and base qualities are not on file.

The origin of this receptor is a woman under 30 who had been exposed to COVID-19. The specimen sequenced was PBMCs or T cells enriched from blood (not recorded which). The rearrangement combines TRBV5-4 with TRBJ2-1; 8 middle bases align to TRBD2. Here is the DNA: TGTGCCAGCAGTGAGCGGGAGCCTCCGAATGAGCAGTTCTTC. Its protein is CASSEREPPNEQFF.